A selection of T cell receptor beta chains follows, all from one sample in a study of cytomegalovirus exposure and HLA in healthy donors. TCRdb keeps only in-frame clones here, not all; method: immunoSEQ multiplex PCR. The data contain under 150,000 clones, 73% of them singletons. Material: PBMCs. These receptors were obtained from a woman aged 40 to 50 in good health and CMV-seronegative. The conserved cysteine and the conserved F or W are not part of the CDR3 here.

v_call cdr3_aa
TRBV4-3 ASSHHDRGNYGYT
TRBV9 ASSVGTASTDTQY
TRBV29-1 SVAPTGGDTEAF
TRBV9 ASSVRGVSYEQY
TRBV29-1 SVDSSTDTQY
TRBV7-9 ASSLNDVGNYGYT
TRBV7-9 ASSPQGTSNQPQH
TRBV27 ASSLAGGPYLEQF
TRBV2 ASSEARGSEAF
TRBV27 ASSFDRGRTEAF
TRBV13 ASSILTGELF
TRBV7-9 SSSLPKSRGTSDNEQF
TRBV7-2 ASSFWGDGPMNTEAF
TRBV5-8 ASSLDKGGYNSPLH
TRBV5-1 ASSLYIGSGTEAF
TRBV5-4 ASSNAVGQIPEAF
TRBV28 AIAARGQPQH
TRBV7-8 ASSLRVSRYEQF
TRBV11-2 ASSSDRNTGELF
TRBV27 ATGLAGGNEQF
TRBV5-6 ASSRRDAGVFNSPLH
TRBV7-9 ASSRTGNNSPLH
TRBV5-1 ASSPTQQPNTEAF
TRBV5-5 ASSLAGQISPLH
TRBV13 ASSLRRGNEQF
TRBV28 ASSFTTGPLGYT
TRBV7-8 ASNSLWADDNEKLF
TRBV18 ASSQRQDGYT
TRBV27 ASSYDWLNSPLH
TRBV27 ASSLNRGQGAEAF
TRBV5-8 ASSRERGGSYEQY
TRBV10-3 AISAGPTNEKLF
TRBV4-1 ASSQGPQISYNSPLH
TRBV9 ASSPRGRQGGQETQY
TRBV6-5 ASSYMAAGELF
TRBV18 ASSPGLAAAMNTEAF
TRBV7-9 SSSLEYAVTDEQF
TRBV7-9 ASSLVPDTEAF
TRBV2 ASSDVRFEETQY
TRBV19 ATKRGGQTNTNYGYT
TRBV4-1 ASSQDGLSY
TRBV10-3 AISPGQGFYEQY
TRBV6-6 AIQSEVFISKTGYT
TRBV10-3 AISVGRMNTEAF
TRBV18 ASSPRYTGNEQF
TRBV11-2 ASSILSGTGGTGELF
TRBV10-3 ATQAHTSGGGDTQY
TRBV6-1 ASRATGGYTGELF
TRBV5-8 ASSLRTSGGPYNEQF
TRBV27 ASSLSDSLGTDTQY
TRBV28 ASSTFGTQNTEAF
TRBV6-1 ASKDRVAYNEQF
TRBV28 ASRPKQGATYNEQF
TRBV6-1 ASSEIRGETQY
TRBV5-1 ASSTGQGDTDTQY
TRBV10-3 AIKGTTNEKLF
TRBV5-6 ASNPTASAYGYT
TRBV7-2 ASSSGTGENGYT
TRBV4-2 ASSQATGGAQETQY